This T cell receptor (beta chain) was captured in a study of blood T cell repertoires in COVID-19. Overall study: Samples came from the United States, Italy and Spain, spanning acute and convalescent COVID-19.

Participants were aged about 18 to 90 years, lived in about 26 US areas, and enrolled virtually. Recovered status applied to Cohort 3 donors who had two consecutive negative PCRs. It also applied to those with clearance or with symptom resolution. In the original processing: The authors estimated nucleated cell counts from reference gene primer amplification. The protocol was immunoSEQ multiplex PCR, while the TCRdb copy is restricted to in-frame clones and leaves out a portion. V, J and clone size reflect that table, while D and trimming were determined from the DNA. The table lists 250,000 to 300,000 clones, about 90% of them singletons, with about 2% in the top ten. The CDR3 extends over 15 amino acids. Trimming removed 3 bases from V and 0 bases from J; junction bases left unmatched: 4. The germline V gene encodes CDR1 SNHLY and CDR2 FYNNEI.

The sequence came from an older woman who had recovered from COVID-19. The V gene is TRBV2, the J gene TRBJ2-7; 8 nucleotides line up with TRBD2. Input material: PBMCs or T cells enriched from blood (not recorded which). This CDR3 is CASSDIAGNSYEQYF. As DNA, the CDR3 is TGTGCCAGCAGTGATATAGCGGGAAACTCCTACGAGCAGTACTTC. The full variable domain, its missing parts supplied by reference TRBV2 and TRBJ2-7, is EPEVTQTPSHQVTQMGQEVILRCVPISNHLYFYWYRQILGQKVEFLVSFYNNEISEKSEIFDDQFSVERPDGSNFTLKIRSTKLEDSAMYFCASSDIAGNSYEQYFGPGTRLTVT.